The sequence of this T cell receptor (beta chain) was determined in a study of response to subunit inactivated influenza vaccine. Findings and limits, study-wide: Authors suggested that a seasonal influenza vaccination recruits few new T cells each time.

This clonotype was detected ten times or more. Its antigen remains unidentified. TCRdb independently ran MiXCR on the RT-PCR reads; one entry per CDR3 protein. This sample has 450,000 to 600,000 distinct CDR3 sequences; approximately 15% occur once, and the top ten carry 3%. The sequence derives from a man between 50 and 69 years old who received an inactivated influenza vaccine. Sequencing used CD4+ T cells sorted from PBMCs, obtained about 23 months after vaccination.

The CDR3 bases are TGTGCCAGCAGTGATGCCGGGCCGAACACCGGGGAGCTGTTTTTT. Translating gives CASSDAGPNTGELFF. The rearrangement links TRBV11-2 to TRBJ2-2; D not resolved. V dropped 6 bases and J dropped 0 bases, with 11 bases sitting between them. There are 15 residues in the CDR3. Germline values: CDR1 SGHAT, CDR2 FQNNGV. Full variable domain (remainder filled in from reference TRBV11-2 and TRBJ2-2): EAGVAQSPRYKIIEKRQSVAFWCNPISGHATLYWYQQILGQGPKLLIQFQNNGVVDDSQLPKDRFSAERLKGVDSTLKIQPAKLEDSAVYLCASSDAGPNTGELFFGEGSRLTVL.